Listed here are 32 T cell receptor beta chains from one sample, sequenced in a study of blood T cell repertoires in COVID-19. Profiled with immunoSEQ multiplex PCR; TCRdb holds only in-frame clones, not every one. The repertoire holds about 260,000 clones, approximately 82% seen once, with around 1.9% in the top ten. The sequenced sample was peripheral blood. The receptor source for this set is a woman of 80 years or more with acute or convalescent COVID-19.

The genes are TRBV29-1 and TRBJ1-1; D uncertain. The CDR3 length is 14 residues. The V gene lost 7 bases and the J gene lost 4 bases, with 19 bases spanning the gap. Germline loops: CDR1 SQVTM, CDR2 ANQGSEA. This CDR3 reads CSAQEGSGFTEAFF. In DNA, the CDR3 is TGCAGCGCCCAGGAGGGATCAGGCTTCACTGAAGCTTTCTTT. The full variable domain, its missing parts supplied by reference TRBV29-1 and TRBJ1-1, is SAVISQKPSRDICQRGTSLTIQCQVDSQVTMMFWYRQQPGQSLTLIATANQGSEATYESGFVIDKFPISRPNLTFSTLTVSNMSPEDSSIYLCSAQEGSGFTEAFFGQGTRLTVV.

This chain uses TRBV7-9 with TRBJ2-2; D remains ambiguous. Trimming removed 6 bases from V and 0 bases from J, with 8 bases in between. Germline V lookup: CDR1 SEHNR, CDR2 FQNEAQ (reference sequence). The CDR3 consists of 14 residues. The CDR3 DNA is TGTGCCAGCAGAGAGAGCGCGAACACCGGGGAGCTGTTTTTT. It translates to CASRESANTGELFF.

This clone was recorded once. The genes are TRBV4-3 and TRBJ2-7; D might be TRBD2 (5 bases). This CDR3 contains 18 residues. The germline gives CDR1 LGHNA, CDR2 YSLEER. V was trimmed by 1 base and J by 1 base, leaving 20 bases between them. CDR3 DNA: TGCGCCAGCAGCCAAGTTGCAAGCTTCGAGGGTTGGTCCTACGAGCAGTACTTC. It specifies CASSQVASFEGWSYEQYF.

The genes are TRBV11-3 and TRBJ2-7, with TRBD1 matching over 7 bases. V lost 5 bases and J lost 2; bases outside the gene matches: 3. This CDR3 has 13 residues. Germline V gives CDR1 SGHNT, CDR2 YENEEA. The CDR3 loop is CASSQDRTYEQYF. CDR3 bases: TGTGCCAGCAGCCAGGACAGGACCTACGAGCAGTACTTC. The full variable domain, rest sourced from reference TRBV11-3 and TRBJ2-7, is EAGVVQSPRYKIIEKKQPVAFWCNPISGHNTLYWYLQNLGQGPELLIRYENEEAVDDSQLPKDRFSAERLKGVDSTLKIQPAELGDSAVYLCASSQDRTYEQYFGPGTRLTVT.

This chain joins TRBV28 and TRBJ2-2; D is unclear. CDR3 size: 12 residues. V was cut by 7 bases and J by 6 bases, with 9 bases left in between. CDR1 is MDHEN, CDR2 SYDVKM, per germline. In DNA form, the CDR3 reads TGTGCCAGCAAATGGGCCCCCGGGGAGCTGTTTTTT. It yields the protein CASKWAPGELFF.

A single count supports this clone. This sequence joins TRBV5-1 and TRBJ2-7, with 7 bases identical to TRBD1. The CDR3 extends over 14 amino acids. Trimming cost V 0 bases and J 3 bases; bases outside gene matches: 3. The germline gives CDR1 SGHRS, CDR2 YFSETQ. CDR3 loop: CASSLDTGVYEQYF. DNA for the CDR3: TGCGCCAGCAGCTTGGACACAGGGGTCTACGAGCAGTACTTC.

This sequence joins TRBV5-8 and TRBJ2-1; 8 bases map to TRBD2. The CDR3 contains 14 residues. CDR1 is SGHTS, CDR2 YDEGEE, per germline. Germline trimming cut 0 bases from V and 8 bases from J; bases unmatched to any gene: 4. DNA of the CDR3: TGTGCCAGCAGCTTGGCCGGGGGGGTCGATGAGCAGTTCTTC. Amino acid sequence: CASSLAGGVDEQFF.

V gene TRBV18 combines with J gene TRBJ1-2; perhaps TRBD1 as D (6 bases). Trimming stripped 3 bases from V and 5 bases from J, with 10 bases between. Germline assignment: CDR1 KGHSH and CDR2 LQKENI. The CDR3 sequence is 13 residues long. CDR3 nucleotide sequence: TGTGCCAGCTCACCTAAGGGGGAATATGGCTACACCTTC. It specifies CASSPKGEYGYTF. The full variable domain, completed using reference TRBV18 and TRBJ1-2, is NAGVMQNPRHLVRRRGQEARLRCSPMKGHSHVYWYRQLPEEGLKFMVYLQKENIIDESGMPKERFSAEFPKEGPSILRIQQVVRGDSAAYFCASSPKGEYGYTFGSGTRLTVV.

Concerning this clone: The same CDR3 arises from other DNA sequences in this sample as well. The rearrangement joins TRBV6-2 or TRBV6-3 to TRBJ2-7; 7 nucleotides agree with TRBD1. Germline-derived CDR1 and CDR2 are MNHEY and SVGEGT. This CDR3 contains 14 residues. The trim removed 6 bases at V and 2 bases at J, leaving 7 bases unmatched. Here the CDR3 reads CASSPTGAPYEQYF. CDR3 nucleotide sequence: TGTGCCAGCAGCCCAACAGGGGCCCCCTACGAGCAGTACTTC.

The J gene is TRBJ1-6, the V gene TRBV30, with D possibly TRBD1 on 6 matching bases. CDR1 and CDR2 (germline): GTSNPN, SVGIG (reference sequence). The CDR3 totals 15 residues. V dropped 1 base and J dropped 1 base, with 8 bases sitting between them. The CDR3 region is CAWSEQGSYNSPLHF. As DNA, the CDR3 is TGTGCCTGGAGTGAACAGGGTTCCTATAATTCACCCCTCCACTTT.

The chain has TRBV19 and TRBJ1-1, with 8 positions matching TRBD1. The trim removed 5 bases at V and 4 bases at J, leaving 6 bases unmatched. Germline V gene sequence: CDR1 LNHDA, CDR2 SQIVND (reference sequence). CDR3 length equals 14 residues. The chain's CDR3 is CASSPQGGTTEAFF. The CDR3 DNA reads TGTGCCAGTAGTCCACAGGGGGGGACCACTGAAGCTTTCTTT. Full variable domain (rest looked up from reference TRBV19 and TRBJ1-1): DGGITQSPKYLFRKEGQNVTLSCEQNLNHDAMYWYRQDPGQGLRLIYYSQIVNDFQKGDIAEGYSVSREKKESFPLTVTSAQKNPTAFYLCASSPQGGTTEAFFGQGTRLTVV.

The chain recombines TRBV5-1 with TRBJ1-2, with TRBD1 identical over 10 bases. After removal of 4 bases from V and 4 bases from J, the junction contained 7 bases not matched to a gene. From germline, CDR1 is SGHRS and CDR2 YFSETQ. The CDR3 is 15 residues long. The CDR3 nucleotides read TGCGCCAGCAGCCTGTCGGGACAGGGGTTCTATGGCTACACCTTC. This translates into CASSLSGQGFYGYTF.

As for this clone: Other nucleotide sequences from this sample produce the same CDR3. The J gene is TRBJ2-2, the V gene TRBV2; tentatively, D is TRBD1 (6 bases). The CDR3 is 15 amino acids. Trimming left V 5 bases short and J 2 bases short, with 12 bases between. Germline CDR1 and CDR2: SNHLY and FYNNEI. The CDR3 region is CASSTDRINTGELFF. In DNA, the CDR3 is TGTGCCAGCAGTACAGACAGGATTAACACCGGGGAGCTGTTTTTT.

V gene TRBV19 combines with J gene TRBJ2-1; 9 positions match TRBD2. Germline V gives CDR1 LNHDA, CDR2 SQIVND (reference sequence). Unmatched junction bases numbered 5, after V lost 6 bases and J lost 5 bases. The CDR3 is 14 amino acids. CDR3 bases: TGTGCCAGTAGCAGCGGGGGGAACAACAATGAGCAGTTCTTC. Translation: CASSSGGNNNEQFF.

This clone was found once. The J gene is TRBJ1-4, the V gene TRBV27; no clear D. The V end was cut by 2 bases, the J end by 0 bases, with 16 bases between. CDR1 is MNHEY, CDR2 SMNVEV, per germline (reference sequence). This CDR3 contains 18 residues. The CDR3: CASSLKRRTRSTNEKLFF. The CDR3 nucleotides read TGTGCCAGCAGTTTAAAACGAAGAACCAGATCAACTAATGAAAAACTGTTTTTT.

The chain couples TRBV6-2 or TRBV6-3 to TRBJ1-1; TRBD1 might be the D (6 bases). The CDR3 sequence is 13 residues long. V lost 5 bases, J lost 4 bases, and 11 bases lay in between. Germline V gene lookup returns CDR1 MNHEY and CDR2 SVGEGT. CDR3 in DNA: TGTGCCAGCAGTCACATACAGGGCACTGAAGCTTTCTTT. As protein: CASSHIQGTEAFF.

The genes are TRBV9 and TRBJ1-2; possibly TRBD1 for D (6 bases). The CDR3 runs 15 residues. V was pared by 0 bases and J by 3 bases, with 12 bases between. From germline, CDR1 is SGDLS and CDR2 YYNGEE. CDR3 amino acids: CASSVGGGAYYGYTF. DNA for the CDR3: TGTGCCAGCAGCGTAGGTGGGGGGGCCTACTATGGCTACACCTTC.

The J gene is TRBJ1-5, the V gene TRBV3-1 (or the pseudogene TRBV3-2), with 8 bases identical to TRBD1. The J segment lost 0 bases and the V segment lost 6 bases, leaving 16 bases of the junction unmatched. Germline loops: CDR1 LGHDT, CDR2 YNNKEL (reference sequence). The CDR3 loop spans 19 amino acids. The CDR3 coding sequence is TGTGCCAGCAGTGCCGTCGTTGGACAGGGACCATATAGCAATCAGCCCCAGCATTTT. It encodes CASSAVVGQGPYSNQPQHF.

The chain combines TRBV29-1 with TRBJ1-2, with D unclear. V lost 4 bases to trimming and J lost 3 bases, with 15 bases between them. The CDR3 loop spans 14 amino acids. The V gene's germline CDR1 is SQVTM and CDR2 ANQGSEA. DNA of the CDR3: TGCAGCGTTGCCATAGCCGGGATCCACTATGGCTACACCTTC. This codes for CSVAIAGIHYGYTF.

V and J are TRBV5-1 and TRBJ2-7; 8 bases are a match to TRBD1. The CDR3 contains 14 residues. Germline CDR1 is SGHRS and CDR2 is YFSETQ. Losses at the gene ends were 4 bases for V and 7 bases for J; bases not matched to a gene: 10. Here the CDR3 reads CASSTGQALLEQYF. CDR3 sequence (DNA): TGCGCCAGCAGCACGGGACAGGCCCTCTTGGAGCAGTACTTC.

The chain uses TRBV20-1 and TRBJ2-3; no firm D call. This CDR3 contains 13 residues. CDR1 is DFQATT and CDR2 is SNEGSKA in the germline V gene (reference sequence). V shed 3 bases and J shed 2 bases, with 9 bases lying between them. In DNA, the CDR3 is TGCAGTGCTAGTATCCAAGCCACAGATACGCAGTATTTT. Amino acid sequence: CSASIQATDTQYF.

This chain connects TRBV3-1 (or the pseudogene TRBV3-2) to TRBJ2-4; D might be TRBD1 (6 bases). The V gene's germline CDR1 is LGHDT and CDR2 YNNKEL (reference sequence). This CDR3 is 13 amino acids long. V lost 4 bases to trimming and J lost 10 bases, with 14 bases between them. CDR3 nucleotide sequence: TGTGCCAGCAGCCCCTCTGTAGGGGGTATTCAGTACTTC. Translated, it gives CASSPSVGGIQYF.

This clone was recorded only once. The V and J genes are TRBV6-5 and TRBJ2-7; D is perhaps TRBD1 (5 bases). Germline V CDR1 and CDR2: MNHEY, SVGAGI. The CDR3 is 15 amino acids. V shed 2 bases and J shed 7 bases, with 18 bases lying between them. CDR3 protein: CASSYVVGREGEQYF. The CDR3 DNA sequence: TGTGCCAGCAGTTACGTGGTGGGCAGGGAAGGGGAGCAGTACTTC.

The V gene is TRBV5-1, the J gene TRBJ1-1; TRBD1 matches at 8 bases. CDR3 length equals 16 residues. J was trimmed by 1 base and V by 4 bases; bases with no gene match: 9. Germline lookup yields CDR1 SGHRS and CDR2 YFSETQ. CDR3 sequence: CASSPHRGTENTEAFF. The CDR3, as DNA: TGCGCCAGCAGCCCCCACAGGGGGACCGAGAACACTGAAGCTTTCTTT. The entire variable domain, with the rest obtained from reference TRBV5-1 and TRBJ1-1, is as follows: KAGVTQTPRYLIKTRGQQVTLSCSPISGHRSVSWYQQTPGQGLQFLFEYFSETQRNKGNFPGRFSGRQFSNSRSEMNVSTLELGDSALYLCASSPHRGTENTEAFFGQGTRLTVV.

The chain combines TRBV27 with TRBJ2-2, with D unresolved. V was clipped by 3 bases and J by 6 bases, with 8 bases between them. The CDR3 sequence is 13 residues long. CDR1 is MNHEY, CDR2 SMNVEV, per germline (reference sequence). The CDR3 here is CASSFLRAGELFF. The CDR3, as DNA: TGTGCCAGCAGTTTTCTGCGTGCCGGGGAGCTGTTTTTT.

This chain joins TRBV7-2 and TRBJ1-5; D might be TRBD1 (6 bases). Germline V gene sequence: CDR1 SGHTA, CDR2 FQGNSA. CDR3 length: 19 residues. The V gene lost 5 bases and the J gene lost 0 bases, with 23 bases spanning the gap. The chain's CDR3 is CASSPLMGGAKYSNQPQHF. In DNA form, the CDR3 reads TGTGCCAGCAGCCCCCTTATGGGGGGGGCTAAATATAGCAATCAGCCCCAGCATTTT.

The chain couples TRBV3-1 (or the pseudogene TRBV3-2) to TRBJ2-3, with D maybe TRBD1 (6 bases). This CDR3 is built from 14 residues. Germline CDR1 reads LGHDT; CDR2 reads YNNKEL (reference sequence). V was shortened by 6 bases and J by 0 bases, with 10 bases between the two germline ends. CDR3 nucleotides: TGTGCCAGCAGTTATAGGGGGAGCACAGATACGCAGTATTTT. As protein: CASSYRGSTDTQYF.

The CDR3 spells CASSLKLNTGELFF. The CDR3 region has the DNA TGTGCCAGCAGCCTCAAATTGAACACCGGGGAGCTGTTTTTT. The J gene is TRBJ2-2, the V gene TRBV3-1 (or the pseudogene TRBV3-2), with unresolved D. The CDR3 spans 14 residues. V lost 4 bases and J 1 base, leaving 7 bases between the germline ends. Germline CDR1 reads LGHDT; CDR2 reads YNNKEL (reference sequence).

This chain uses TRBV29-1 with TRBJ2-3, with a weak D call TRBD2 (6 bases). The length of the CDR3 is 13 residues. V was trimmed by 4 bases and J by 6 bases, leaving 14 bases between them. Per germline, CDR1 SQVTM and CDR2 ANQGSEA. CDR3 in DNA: TGCAGCGTTGTCGGGGGAATCGGGGATACGCAGTATTTT. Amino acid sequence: CSVVGGIGDTQYF.

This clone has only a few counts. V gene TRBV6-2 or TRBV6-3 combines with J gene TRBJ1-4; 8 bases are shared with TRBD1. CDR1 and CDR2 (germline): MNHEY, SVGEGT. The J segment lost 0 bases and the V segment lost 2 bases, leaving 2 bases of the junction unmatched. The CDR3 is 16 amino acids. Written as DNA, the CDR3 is TGTGCCAGCAGTTACGGACAGGGAGCAACTAATGAAAAACTGTTTTTT. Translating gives CASSYGQGATNEKLFF.

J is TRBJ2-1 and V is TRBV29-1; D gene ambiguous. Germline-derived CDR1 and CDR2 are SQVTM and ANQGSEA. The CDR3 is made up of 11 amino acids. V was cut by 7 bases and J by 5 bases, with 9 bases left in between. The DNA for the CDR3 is TGCAGCGCCGAGGTAGACAATGAGCAGTTCTTC. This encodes CSAEVDNEQFF.

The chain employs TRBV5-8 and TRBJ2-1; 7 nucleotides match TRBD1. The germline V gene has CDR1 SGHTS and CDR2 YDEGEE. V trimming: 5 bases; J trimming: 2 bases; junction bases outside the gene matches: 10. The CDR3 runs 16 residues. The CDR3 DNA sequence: TGTGCCAGCAGAGCCCGACAGGGAACCACCTACAATGAGCAGTTCTTC. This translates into CASRARQGTTYNEQFF.